There are a few counts of the clone carrying this T cell receptor beta chain. Its antigen is unknown. Every bit of the isolated RNA underwent reverse transcription, so sequencing read expressed TCRB transcripts. The assay was immunoSEQ multiplex PCR, and TCRdb's table has in-frame clones only and misses some. The sample consists of fewer than 650,000 clones, 15% to 17% of them appearing once. The CDR3 loop spans 14 amino acids. Germline V CDR1 and CDR2: LGHNA, YNFKEQ. V was trimmed by 4 bases and J by 5 bases, leaving 11 bases between them. These data come from a study of beta chain features in type 1 diabetes. Study-wide results and caveats: HLA influence on TCRB rearrangement stayed unresolved here.

This receptor was identified in a man between 18 and 35 years old in good health. Sequenced input: naive CD4+ T cells from blood. The chain combines TRBV4-2 with TRBJ1-4, with a tentative D call TRBD1 (6 bases). CDR3 bases: TGTGCCAGCAGCCCCAAAGGGGGAAATGAAAAACTGTTTTTT. The encoded protein is CASSPKGGNEKLFF.